The source of this T cell receptor (beta chain) is a study of regulatory T cells in long-lasting Graves disease. This clonotype has only a few counts. Time point described: newly diagnosed GD, antithyroid drugs for less than 3 months. RNA from PBMCs was the source of the TCR library. Trimming took off 4 bases at V and 7 bases at J, with 16 bases between the two ends. Germline V CDR1 and CDR2: MNHEY, SMNVEV (reference sequence). The CDR3 runs 15 residues. Arm-PCR of CDR3 regions and iRepertoire HTBI primers were the basis on which TCR beta libraries were built. TCRdb used MiXCR to reprocess the multiplex PCR reads, holding one entry per CDR3 protein. The sample gives approximately 490,000 distinct CDR3 sequences, around 15% of which show up once; 9.5% to 15% is in the top ten. These data are also associated with another study on T cells in Graves' hyperthyroidism and ophthalmopathy.

The chain is built from TRBV27 and TRBJ1-4, with D possibly matching TRBD1 (6 bases). Sequences were derived from peripheral blood mononuclear cells (PBMCs), sampled at new diagnosis, from a patient treated with antithyroid drugs. The clonotype comes from a man between 35 and 55 years old with Graves disease. CDR3 residues: CASSWAGALAEKLFF. CDR3 sequence (DNA): TGTGCCAGCAGTTGGGCAGGGGCCCTTGCTGAAAAACTGTTTTTT.